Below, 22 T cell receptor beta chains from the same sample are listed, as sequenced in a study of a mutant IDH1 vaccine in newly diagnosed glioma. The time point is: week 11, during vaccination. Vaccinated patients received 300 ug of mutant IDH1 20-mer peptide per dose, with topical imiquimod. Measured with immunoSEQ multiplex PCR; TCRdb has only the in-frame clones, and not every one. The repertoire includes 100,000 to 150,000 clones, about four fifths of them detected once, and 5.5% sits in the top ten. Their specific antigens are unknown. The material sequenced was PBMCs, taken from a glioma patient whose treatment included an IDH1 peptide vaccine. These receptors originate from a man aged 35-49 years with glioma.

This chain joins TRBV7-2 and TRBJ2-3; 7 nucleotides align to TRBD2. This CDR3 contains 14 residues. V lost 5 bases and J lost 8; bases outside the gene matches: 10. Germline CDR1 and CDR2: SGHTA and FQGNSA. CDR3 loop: CASSLWGGTGTQYF. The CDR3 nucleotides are TGTGCCAGCAGCCTTTGGGGGGGGACGGGTACGCAGTATTTT.

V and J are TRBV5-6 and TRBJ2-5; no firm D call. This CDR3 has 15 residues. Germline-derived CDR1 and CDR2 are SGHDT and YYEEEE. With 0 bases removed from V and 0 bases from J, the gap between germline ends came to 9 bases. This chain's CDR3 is CASSLAFEYQETQYF. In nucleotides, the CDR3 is TGTGCCAGCAGCTTGGCCTTCGAGTACCAAGAGACCCAGTACTTC.

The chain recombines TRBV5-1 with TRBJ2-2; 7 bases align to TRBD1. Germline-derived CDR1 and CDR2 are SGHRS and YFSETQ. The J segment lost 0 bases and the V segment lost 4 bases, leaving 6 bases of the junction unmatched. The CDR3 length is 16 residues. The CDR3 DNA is TGCGCCAGCAGCATGGACAGGTTTTCGAACACCGGGGAGCTGTTTTTT. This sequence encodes CASSMDRFSNTGELFF.

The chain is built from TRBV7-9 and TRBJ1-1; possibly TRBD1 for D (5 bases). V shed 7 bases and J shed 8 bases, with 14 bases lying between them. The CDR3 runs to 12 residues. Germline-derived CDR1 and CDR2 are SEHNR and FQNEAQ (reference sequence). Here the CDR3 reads CASMGDSGEAFF. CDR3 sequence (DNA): TGTGCCAGCATGGGGGACTCCGGGGAAGCTTTCTTT.

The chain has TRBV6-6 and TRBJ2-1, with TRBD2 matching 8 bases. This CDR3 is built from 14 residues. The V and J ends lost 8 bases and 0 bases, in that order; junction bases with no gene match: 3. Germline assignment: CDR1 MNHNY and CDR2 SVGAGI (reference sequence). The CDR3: CASSRGGSYNEQFF. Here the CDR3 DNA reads TGTGCCAGCTCTCGGGGGGGCTCCTACAATGAGCAGTTCTTC.

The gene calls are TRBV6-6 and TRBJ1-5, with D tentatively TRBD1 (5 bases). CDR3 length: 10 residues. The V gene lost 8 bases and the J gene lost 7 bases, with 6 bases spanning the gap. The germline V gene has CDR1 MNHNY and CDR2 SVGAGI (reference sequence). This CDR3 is CASGGQPQHF. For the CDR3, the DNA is TGTGCCAGCGGGGGGCAGCCCCAGCATTTT.

CDR3 amino acids: CASSQLIYNSPLHF. CDR3 sequence (DNA): TGTGCCAGCAGCCAACTGATCTATAATTCACCCCTCCACTTT. This chain uses TRBV14 with TRBJ1-6; D is unresolved. Trimming cost V 2 bases and J 3 bases, with 5 bases left between them. The germline V gene encodes CDR1 SGHDN and CDR2 FVKESK. The CDR3 has 14 amino acids.

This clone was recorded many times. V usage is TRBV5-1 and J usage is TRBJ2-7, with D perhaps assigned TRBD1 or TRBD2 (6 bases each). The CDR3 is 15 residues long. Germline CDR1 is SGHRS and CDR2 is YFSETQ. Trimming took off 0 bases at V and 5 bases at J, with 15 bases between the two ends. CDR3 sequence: CASSLEGGLIHEQYF. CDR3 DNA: TGCGCCAGCAGCTTGGAGGGGGGCCTTATCCACGAGCAGTACTTC.

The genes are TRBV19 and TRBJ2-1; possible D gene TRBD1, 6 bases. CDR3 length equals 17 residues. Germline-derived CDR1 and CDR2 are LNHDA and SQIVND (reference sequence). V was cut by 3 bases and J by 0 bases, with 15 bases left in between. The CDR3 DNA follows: TGTGCCAGTAGTATTCCCCGGCAGGGGAGCTCCTACAATGAGCAGTTCTTC. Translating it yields CASSIPRQGSSYNEQFF.

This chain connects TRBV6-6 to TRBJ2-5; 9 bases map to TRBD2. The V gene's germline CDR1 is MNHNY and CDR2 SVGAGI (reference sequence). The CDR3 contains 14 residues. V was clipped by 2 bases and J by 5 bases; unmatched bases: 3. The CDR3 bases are TGTGCCAGCAGTTACGGCGGGGGGGTTGAGACCCAGTACTTC. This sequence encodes CASSYGGGVETQYF.

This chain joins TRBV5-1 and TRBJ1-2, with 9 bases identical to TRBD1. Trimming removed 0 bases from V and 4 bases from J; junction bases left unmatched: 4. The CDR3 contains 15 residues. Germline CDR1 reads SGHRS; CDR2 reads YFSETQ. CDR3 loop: CASSLGQGGSYGYTF. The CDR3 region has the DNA TGCGCCAGCAGCTTGGGACAGGGGGGTAGCTATGGCTACACCTTC.

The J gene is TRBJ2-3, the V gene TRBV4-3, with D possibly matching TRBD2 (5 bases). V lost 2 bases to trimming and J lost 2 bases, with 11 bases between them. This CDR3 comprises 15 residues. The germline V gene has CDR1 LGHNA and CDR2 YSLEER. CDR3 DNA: TGCGCCAGCAGCCAAATAGGACTGACCACAGATACGCAGTATTTT. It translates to CASSQIGLTTDTQYF.

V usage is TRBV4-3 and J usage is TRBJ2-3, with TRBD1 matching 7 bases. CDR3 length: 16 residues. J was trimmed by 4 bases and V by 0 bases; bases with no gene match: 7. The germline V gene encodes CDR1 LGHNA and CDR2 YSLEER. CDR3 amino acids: CASSQEGFRGPDTQYF. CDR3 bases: TGCGCCAGCAGCCAAGAGGGGTTTAGGGGGCCAGATACGCAGTATTTT.

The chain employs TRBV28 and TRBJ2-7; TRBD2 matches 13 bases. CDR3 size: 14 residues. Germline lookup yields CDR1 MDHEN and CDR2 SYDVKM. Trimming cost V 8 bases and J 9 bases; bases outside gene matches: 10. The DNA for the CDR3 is TGTGCCAGCGGGCGACTAGCGGGGGGTTCAGGGCAGTACTTC. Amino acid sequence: CASGRLAGGSGQYF. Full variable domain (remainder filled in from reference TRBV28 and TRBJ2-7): DVKVTQSSRYLVKRTGEKVFLECVQDMDHENMFWYRQDPGLGLRLIYFSYDVKMKEKGDIPEGYSVSREKKERFSLILESASTNQTSMYLCASGRLAGGSGQYFGPGTRLTVT.

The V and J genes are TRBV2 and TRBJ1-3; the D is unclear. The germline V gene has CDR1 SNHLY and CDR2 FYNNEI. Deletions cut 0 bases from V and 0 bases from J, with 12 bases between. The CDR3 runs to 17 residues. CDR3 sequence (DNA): TGTGCCAGCAGTGAAGCAGGTTTTTACAGCTCTGGAAACACCATATATTTT. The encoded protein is CASSEAGFYSSGNTIYF.

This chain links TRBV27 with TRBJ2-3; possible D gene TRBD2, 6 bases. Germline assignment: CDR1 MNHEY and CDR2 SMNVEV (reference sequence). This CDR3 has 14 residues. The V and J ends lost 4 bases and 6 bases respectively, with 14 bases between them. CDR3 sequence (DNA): TGTGCCAGCAGTTCCGGGACGGGGGTGGATACGCAGTATTTT. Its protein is CASSSGTGVDTQYF.

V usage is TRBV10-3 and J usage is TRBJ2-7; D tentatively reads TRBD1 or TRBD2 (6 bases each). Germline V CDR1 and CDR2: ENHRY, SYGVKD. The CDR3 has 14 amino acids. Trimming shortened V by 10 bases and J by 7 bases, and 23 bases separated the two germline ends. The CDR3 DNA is TGTGCCACCCTTGGGACAACCCGCCGGGAGGAGCAGTACTTC. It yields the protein CATLGTTRREEQYF.

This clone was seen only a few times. The CDR3 reads CASSHASTGGSSYTF. DNA for the CDR3: TGTGCCAGCAGCCACGCCTCTACAGGGGGCAGTAGCTACACCTTC. The V call is TRBV7-9, the J call TRBJ1-2; TRBD1 matches 9 bases. The CDR3 sequence is 15 residues long. Trimming cost V 5 bases and J 9 bases; bases outside gene matches: 13. From germline, CDR1 is SEHNR and CDR2 FQNEAQ (reference sequence).

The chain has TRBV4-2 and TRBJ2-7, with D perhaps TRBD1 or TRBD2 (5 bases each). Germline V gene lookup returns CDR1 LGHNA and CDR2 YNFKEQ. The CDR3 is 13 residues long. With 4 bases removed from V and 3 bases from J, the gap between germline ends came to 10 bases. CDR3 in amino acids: CASSRSGGYEQYF. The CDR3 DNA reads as TGTGCCAGCAGCCGTTCTGGGGGCTACGAGCAGTACTTC.

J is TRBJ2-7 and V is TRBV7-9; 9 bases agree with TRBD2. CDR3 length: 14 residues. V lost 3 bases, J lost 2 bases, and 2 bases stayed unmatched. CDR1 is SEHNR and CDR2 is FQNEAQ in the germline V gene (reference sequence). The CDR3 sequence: CASSFAGGPYEQYF. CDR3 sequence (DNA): TGTGCCAGCAGCTTTGCGGGAGGGCCCTACGAGCAGTACTTC.

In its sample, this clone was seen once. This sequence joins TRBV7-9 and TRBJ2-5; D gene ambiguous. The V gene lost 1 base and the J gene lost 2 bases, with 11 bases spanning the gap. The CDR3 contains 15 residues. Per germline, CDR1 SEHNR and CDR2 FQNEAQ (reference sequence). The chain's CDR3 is CASSLEGSWQETQYF. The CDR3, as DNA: TGTGCCAGCAGCTTAGAAGGGTCTTGGCAAGAGACCCAGTACTTC.

CDR3 nucleotide sequence: TGTGCCAGCAGTTTATCGGTGGACAATGAGCAGTTCTTC. Translation gives CASSLSVDNEQFF. The chain recombines TRBV27 with TRBJ2-1; no firm D call. V was clipped by 0 bases and J by 5 bases, with 5 bases between them. CDR1 and CDR2 (germline): MNHEY, SMNVEV (reference sequence). This CDR3 has 13 residues.